This paragraph covers one TCR beta chain sequence. This clone has just one count. The clone's antigen remains unknown. Qualities for individual bases were not recorded, and no much larger clone is one base off. Participants in the prospective study were enrolled through a virtual design, were aged roughly 18 to 100 years, and lived in approximately 24 United States geographic areas. To assign participants to cohorts, the prospective study relied on clinical history that participants themselves reported in a screening survey and a study questionnaire. Recovered participants in ImmuneRACE Cohort 3 were defined by two consecutive negative NP/OP PCR tests, clearance by a healthcare professional, or resolution of symptoms. In the prospective study, mobile phlebotomists collected whole blood, serum and a nasopharyngeal or oropharyngeal swab from each participant. Additional blood draws and questionnaires over a 2-month period could optionally be provided by prospective study participants. Before DNA extraction, prospective study blood samples were shipped either frozen or at room temperature.

The data stem from a study of blood T cell repertoires in COVID-19 (dated by TCRdb to about 2020). In the study overall: The collaborator samples originated in the United States, Italy and Spain and spanned the acute and convalescent phases of COVID-19. The prospective study material was composed of cDNA or gDNA derived from T cells, B-cell-depleted T cells, or PBMCs. Subjects who had been exposed to COVID-19, were actively infected with it, or had recovered from it provided the deeply sampled blood TCRbeta repertoires that made up the dataset. A freely available public database, intended as a resource for researchers studying the immune response to SARS-CoV-2, is where the repertoires were released. Samples came from the ongoing ImmuneRACE study (first 160 participants) plus 1,254 subjects from 6 global collaborators. The sample metadata nearly always contained a de-identified subject ID, COVID-19 status, age in years and sex. Where available, HLA class I and class II types were taken from metadata supplied by the sample provider and were not determined by assay-based typing.

TCRbeta CDR3 regions were amplified from genomic DNA by means of the immunoSEQ Assay, a bias-controlled multiplex PCR. Turning to the authors' computational methods: Within the assay, amplification of reference gene primers was used to estimate how many nucleated cells each sample contained. Sequence reads were collapsed and filtered to measure the absolute abundance of every unique TCRbeta CDR3 rearrangement. For each sample, productive Simpson clonality was calculated as the square root of Simpson's diversity index over productive rearrangements. The immuneACCESS repertoire file appears here via TCRdb, limited to in-frame rearrangements. These files lack a portion of the clones; in checked studies, under half of the deficit traces to unresolved V genes, and the cause of the others is not known. V and J calls and clone size follow that table, whereas D and trimming were derived from the DNA. This sample lists around 390,000 clones; more than 75% were detected once. The ten largest account for roughly a tenth of the sample.

Summary of the overall study and its limitations: How much clinical and demographic metadata was included differed by source and by participant, and the metadata was provided uncurated.

From the cysteine up to the phenylalanine, the CDR3 has a length of 14 residues. The kept DNA is CDR3 alone, 42 bases in frame from the first base. CDR1 GTSNPN and CDR2 SVGIG were looked up in the germline V gene (reference sequence). V gives up 1 base and J gives up 4 bases, and the segment between their germline ends measures 8 bases. This chain is built from TRBV30 and TRBJ1-6; no D gene is confidently identified. The origin of this receptor is a woman between 45 and 65 years old who had recovered from COVID-19. Source material: PBMCs or T cells enriched from blood (not recorded which). The CDR3 reads CAWSGGSYNSPLHF. At the DNA level, the sequence is TGTGCCTGGAGTGGAGGGAGTTATAATTCACCCCTCCACTTT.